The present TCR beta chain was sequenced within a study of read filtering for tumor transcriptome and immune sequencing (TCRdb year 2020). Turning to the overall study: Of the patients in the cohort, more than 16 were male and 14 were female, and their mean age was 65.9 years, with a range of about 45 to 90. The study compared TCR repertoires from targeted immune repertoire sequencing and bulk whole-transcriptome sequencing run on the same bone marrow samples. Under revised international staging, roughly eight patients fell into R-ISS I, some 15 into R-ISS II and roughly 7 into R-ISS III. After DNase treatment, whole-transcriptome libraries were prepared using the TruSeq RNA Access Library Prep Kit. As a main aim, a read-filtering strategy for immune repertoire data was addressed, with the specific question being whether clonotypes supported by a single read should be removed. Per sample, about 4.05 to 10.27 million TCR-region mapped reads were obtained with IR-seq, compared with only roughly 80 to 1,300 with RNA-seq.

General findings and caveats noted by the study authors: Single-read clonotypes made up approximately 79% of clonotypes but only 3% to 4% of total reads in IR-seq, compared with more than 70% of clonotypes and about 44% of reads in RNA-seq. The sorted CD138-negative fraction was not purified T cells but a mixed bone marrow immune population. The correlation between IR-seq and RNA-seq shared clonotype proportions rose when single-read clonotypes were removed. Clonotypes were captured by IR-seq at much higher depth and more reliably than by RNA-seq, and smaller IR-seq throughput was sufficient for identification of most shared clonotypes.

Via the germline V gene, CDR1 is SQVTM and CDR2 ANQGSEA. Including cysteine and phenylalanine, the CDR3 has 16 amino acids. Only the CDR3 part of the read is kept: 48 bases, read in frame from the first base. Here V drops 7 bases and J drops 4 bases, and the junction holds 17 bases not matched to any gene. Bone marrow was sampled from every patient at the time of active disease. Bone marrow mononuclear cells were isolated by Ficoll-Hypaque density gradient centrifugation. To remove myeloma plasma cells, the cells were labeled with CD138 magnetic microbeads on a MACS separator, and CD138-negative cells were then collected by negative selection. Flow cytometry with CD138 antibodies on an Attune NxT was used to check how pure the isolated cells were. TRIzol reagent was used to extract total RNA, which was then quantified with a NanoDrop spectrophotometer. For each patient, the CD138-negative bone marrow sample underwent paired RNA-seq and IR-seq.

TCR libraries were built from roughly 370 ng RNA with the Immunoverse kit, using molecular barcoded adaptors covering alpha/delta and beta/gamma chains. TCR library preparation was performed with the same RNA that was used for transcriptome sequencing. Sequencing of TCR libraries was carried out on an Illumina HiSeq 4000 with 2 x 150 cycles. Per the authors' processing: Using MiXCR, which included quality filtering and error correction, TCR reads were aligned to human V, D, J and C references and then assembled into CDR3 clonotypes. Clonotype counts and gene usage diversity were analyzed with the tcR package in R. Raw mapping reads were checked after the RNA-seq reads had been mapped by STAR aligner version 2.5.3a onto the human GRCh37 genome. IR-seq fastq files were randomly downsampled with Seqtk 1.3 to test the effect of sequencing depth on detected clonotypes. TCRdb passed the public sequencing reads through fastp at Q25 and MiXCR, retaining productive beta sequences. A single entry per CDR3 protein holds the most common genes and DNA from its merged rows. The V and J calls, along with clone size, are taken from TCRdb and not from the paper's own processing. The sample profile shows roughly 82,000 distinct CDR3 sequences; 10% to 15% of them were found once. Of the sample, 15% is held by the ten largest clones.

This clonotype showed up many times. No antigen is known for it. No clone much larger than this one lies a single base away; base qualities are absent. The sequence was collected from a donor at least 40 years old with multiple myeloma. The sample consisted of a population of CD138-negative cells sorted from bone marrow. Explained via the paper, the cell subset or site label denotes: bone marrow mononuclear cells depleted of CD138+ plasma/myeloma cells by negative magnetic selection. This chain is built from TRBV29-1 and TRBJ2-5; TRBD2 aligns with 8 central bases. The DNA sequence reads TGCAGCGCCCAACCGCGTGTAGCGGGAAAGGGAGAGACCCAGTACTTC. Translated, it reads CSAQPRVAGKGETQYF. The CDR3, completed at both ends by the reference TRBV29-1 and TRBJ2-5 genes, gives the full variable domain SAVISQKPSRDICQRGTSLTIQCQVDSQVTMMFWYRQQPGQSLTLIATANQGSEATYESGFVIDKFPISRPNLTFSTLTVSNMSPEDSSIYLCSAQPRVAGKGETQYFGPGTRLLVL.